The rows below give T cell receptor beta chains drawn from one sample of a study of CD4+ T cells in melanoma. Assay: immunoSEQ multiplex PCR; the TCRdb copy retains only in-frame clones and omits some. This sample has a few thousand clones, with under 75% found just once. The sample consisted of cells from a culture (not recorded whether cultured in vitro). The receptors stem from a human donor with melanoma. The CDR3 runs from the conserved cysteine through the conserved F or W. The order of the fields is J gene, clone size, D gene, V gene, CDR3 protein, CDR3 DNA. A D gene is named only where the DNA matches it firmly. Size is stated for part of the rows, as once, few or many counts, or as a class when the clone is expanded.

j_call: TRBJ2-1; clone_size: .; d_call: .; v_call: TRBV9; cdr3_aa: CASSPYDLEAEQFF; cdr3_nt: TGTGCCAGCAGCCCATATGACTTGGAGGCTGAGCAGTTCTTC
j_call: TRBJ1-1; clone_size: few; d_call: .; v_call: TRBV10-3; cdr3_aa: CAITSGAAPNTEAFF; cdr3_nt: TGTGCCATCACGTCAGGGGCCGCCCCAAACACTGAAGCTTTCTTT
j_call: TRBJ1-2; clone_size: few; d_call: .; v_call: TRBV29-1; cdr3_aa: CSVERKLRGYTF; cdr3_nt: TGCAGCGTTGAAAGGAAACTCCGGGGCTACACCTTC
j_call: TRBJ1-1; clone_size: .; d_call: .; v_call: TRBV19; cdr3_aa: CASSARQAWNTEAFF; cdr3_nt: TGTGCCAGTAGTGCTCGACAGGCGTGGAACACTGAAGCTTTCTTT
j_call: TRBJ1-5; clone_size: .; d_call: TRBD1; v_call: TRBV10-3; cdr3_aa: CAISESGQNQPQHF; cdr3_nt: TGTGCCATCAGTGAGTCGGGACAGAATCAGCCCCAGCATTTT
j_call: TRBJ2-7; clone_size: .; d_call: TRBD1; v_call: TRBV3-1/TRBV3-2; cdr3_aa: CASSQVGQGKGQAGDEQYF; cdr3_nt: TGTGCCAGCAGCCAAGTGGGACAGGGGAAAGGCCAGGCGGGCGACGAGCAGTACTTC
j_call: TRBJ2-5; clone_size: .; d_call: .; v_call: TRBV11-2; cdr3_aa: CASSFSGYQETQYF; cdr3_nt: TGTGCCAGCAGCTTCTCCGGGTACCAAGAGACCCAGTACTTC
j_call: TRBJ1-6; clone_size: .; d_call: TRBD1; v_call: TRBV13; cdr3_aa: CASSFGQGAGSPLHF; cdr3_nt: TGTGCCAGCAGCTTCGGACAGGGGGCTGGATCACCCCTCCACTTT
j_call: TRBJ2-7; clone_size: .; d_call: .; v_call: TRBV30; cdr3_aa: CAWIGEGAYEQYF; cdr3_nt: TGTGCCTGGATTGGGGAGGGGGCCTACGAGCAGTACTTC
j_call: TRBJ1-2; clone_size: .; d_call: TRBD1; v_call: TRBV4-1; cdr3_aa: CASRRTGRLQGGGYTF; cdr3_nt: TGCGCCAGCCGCCGGACAGGGAGGCTTCAAGGTGGTGGCTACACCTTC
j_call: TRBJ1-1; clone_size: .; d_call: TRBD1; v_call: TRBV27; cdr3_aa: CASSFTGTVNTEAFF; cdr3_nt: TGTGCCAGCAGTTTCACCGGGACAGTGAACACTGAAGCTTTCTTT
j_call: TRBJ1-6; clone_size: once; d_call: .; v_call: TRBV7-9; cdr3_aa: CASSLSPRNSPLHF; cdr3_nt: TGTGCCAGCAGCCTATCCCCCCGAAATTCACCCCTCCACTTT
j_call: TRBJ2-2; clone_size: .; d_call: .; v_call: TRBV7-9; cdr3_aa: CASSLGQGVTGELFF; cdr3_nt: TGTGCCAGCAGCTTAGGGCAGGGAGTCACCGGGGAGCTGTTTTTT
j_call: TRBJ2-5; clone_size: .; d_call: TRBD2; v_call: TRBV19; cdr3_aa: CASRRGLAETQYF; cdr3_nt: TGTGCCAGTAGGCGAGGACTAGCAGAGACCCAGTACTTC
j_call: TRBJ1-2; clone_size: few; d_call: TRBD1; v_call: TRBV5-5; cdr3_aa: CASSLAQGQGFEKYGYTF; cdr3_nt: TGTGCCAGCAGCTTGGCCCAAGGACAGGGGTTTGAGAAGTATGGCTACACCTTC
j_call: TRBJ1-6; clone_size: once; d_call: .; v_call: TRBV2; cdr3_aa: CASSQGSGNSPLHF; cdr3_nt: TGTGCCAGCAGTCAGGGAAGTGGTAATTCACCCCTCCACTTT
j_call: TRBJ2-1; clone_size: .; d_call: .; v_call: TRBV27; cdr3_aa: CASSTYNEQFF; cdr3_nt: TGTGCCAGCAGTACGTACAATGAGCAGTTCTTC
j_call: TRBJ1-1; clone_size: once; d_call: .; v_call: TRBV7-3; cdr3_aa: CASSLEGRTEAFF; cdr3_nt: TGTGCCAGCAGCTTAGAGGGGAGAACTGAAGCTTTCTTT
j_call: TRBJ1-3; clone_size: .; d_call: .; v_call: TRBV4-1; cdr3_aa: CASSQVQGAGNTIYF; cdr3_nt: TGCGCCAGCAGCCAAGTACAGGGAGCTGGAAACACCATATATTTT
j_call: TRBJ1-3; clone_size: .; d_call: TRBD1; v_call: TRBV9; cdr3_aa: CASSETGYSGNTIYF; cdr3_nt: TGTGCCAGCAGCGAGACAGGGTACTCTGGAAACACCATATATTTT